This TCR beta chain was identified during a study of CD8+CD57+ T cells in acquired aplastic anemia. Study-level information: Sorted CD4+ and CD8+ cells gave an average of about 3 ug of DNA. Healthy donors yielded around 11 million CD4+ cell reads on average. Points from the study as a whole: There were over 25 CD8+ CDR3 sequences that occurred in both patients and controls.

The CDR3 contains 17 residues. Germline V gene sequence: CDR1 MNHNS, CDR2 SASEGT. Trimming took 2 bases from V and 4 from J, leaving 18 bases between them. Worth noting for this clonotype: The antigen is undetermined.

Template material for TCR beta VDJ and CDR3 profiling consisted of genomic DNA. In TCRdb, the reads were re-called with MiXCR into one record per CDR3 protein. Of some 220,000 distinct CDR3 sequences listed, approximately 35% are singletons. This clonotype originated in a human donor in good health, serving as a control. Sequenced: sorted CD4+, CD8+, or CD8+CD57+ T cells (not recorded which) from PBMCs. This sequence joins TRBV6-1 and TRBJ1-3; no clear D. The CDR3 DNA is TGTGCCAGCAGTGAAACTTACCCAGGTCTGTCAGGAAACACCATATATTTT. As protein: CASSETYPGLSGNTIYF.